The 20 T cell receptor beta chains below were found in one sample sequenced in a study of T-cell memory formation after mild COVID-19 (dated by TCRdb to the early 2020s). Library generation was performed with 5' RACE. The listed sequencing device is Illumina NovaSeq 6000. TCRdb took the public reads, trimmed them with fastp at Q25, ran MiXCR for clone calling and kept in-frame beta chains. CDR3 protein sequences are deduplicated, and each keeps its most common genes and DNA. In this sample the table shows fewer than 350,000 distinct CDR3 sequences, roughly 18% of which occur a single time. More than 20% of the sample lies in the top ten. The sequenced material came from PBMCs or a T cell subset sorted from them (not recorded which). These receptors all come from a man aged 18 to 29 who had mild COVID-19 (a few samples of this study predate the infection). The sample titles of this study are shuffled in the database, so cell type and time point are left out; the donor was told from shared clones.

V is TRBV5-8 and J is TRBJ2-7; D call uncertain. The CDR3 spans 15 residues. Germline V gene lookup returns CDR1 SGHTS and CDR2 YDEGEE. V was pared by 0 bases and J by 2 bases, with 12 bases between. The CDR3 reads CASSLGTFGTYEQYV. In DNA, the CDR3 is TGTGCCAGCAGCTTGGGTACTTTTGGCACCTACGAGCAGTACGTC.

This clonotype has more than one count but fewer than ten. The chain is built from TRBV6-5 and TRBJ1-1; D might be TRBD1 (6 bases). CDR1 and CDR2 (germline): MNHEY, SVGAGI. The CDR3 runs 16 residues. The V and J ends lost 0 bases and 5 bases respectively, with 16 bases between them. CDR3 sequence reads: CASSYSIGGAGTEAFF. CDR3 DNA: TGTGCCAGCAGTTACTCGATCGGGGGCGCGGGAACTGAAGCTTTCTTT.

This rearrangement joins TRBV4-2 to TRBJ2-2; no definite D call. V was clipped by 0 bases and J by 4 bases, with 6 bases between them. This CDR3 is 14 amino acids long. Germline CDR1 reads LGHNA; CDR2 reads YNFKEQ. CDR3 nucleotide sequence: TGTGCCAGCAGCCAAGAGGCCGCCACCGGGGAGCTGTTTTTT. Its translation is CASSQEAATGELFF.

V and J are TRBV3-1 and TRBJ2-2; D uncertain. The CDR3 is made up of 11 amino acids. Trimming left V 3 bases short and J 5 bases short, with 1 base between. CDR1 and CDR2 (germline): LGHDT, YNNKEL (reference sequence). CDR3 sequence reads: CASSHTGELFF. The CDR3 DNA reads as TGTGCCAGCAGCCATACCGGGGAGCTGTTTTTT.

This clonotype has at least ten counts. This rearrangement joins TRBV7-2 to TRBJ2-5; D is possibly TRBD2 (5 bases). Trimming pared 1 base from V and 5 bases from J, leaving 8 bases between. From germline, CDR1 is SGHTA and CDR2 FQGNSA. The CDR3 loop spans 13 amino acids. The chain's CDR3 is CASSLVSGETQYF. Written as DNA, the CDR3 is TGTGCCAGCAGCTTAGTATCGGGGGAGACCCAGTACTTC.

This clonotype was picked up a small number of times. The CDR3 DNA reads as TGCAGCGTTGAAGACGTTCTACTAGCGGGGGGGAGCACAGATACGCAGTATTTT. It yields the protein CSVEDVLLAGGSTDTQYF. This chain uses TRBV29-1 with TRBJ2-3; 13 bases match TRBD2. Germline CDR1 reads SQVTM; CDR2 reads ANQGSEA. The junction had 6 bases not matched to a gene; V was cut back by 0 bases and J by 0 bases. CDR3 length equals 18 residues.

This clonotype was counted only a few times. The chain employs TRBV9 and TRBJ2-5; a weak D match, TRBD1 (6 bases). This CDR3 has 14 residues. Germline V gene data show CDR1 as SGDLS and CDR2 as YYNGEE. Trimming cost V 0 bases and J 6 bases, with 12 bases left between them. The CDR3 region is CASSVDRTVQTQYF. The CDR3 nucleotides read TGTGCCAGCAGCGTAGACAGGACAGTCCAGACCCAGTACTTC.

The CDR3 here is CASSLRSGELFF. The CDR3 region has the DNA TGTGCCAGCAGTTTACGGTCCGGGGAGCTGTTTTTT. The chain is built from TRBV12-3 or TRBV12-4 and TRBJ2-2, with no clear D. V was shortened by 2 bases and J by 6 bases, with 4 bases between the two germline ends. The CDR3 has 12 amino acids.

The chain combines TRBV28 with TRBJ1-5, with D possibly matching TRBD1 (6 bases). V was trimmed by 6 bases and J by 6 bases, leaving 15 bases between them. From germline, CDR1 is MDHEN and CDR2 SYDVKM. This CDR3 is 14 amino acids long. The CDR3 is CASRPGGDTQPQHF. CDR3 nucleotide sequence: TGTGCCAGCAGGCCCGGGGGCGATACTCAGCCCCAGCATTTT.

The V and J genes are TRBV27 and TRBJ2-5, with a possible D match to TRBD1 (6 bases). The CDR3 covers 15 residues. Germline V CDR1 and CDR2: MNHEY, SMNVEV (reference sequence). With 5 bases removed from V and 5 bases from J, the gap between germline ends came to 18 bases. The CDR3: CASSLQQGAAETQYF. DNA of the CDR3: TGTGCCAGCAGTCTACAACAGGGCGCGGCGGAGACCCAGTACTTC.

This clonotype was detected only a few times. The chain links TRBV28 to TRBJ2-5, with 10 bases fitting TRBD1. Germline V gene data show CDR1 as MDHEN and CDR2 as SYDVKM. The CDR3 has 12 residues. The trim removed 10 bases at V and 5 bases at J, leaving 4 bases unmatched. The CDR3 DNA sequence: TGTGCCACCTCGGGACAGGGGGAGACCCAGTACTTC. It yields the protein CATSGQGETQYF.

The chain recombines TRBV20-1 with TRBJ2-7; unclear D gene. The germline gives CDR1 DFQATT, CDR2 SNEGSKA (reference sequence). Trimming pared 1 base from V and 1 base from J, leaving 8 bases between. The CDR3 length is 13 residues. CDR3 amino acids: CSARAAGSYEQYF. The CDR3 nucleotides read TGCAGTGCTAGAGCCGCCGGTTCCTACGAGCAGTACTTC.

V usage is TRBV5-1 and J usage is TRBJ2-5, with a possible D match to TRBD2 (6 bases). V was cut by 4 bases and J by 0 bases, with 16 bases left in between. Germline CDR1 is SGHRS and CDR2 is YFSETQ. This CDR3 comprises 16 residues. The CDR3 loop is CASSLEAGWYQETQYF. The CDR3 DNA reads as TGCGCCAGCAGCCTCGAGGCGGGGTGGTACCAAGAGACCCAGTACTTC.

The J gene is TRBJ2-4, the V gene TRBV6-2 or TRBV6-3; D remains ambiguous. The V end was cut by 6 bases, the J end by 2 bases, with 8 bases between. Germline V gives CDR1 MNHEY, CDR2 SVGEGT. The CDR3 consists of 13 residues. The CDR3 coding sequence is TGTGCCAGCAGCCACGCCCCCAAAAACATTCAGTACTTC. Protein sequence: CASSHAPKNIQYF.

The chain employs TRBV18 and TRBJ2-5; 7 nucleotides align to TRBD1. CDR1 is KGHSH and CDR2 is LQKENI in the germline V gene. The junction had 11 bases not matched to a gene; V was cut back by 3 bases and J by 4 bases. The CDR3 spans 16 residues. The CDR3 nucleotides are TGTGCCAGCTCACCTACACCCCTGACAGGGCCAGAGACCCAGTACTTC. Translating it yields CASSPTPLTGPETQYF.

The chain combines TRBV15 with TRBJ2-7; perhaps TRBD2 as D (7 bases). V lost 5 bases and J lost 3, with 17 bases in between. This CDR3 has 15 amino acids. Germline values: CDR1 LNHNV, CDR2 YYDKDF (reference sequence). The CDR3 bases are TGTGCCACCAGCCGCGCGGATAGGGGGGGCTACGAGCAGTACTTC. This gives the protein CATSRADRGGYEQYF.

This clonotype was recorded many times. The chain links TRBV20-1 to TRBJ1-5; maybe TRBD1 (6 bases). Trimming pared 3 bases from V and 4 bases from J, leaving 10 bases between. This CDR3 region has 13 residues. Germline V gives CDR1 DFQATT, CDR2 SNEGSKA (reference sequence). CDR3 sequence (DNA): TGCAGTGCTAGTTTCCAGGGGAATCAGCCCCAGCATTTT. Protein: CSASFQGNQPQHF.

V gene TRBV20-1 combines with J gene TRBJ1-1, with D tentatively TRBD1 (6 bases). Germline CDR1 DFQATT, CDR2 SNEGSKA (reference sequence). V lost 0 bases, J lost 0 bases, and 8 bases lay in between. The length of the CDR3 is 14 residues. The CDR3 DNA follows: TGCAGTGCTAGAGAGGGGGGCCTGAACACTGAAGCTTTCTTT. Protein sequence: CSAREGGLNTEAFF.

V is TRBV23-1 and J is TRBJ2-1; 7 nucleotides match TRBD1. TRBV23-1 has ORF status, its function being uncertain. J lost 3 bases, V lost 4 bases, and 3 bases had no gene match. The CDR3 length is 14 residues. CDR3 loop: CASSPRDSYNEQFF. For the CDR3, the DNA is TGCGCCAGCAGTCCCCGGGACAGCTACAATGAGCAGTTCTTC.

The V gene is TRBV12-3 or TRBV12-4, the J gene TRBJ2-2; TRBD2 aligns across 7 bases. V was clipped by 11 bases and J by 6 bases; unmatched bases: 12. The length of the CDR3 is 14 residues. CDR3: CAGGVSGISGELFF. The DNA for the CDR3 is TGTGCCGGGGGGGTATCGGGGATCTCCGGGGAGCTGTTTTTT.